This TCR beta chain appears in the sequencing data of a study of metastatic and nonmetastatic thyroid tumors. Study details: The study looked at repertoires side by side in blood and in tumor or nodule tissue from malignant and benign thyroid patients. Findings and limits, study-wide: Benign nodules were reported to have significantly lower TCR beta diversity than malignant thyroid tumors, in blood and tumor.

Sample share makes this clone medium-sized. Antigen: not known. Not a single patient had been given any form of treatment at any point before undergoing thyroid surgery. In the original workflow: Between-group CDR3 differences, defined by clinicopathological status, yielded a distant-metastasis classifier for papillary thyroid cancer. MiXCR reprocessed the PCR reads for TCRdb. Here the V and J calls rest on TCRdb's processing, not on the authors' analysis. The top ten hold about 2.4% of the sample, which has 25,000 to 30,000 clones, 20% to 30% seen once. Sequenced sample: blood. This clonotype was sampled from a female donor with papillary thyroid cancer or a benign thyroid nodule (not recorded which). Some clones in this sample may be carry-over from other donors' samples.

This chain's CDR3 is CASSYVLAGGGYEQYF. CDR3 sequence (DNA): TGTGCCAGCAGTTACGTCCTAGCGGGAGGAGGGTACGAGCAGTACTTC. The chain combines TRBV6-5 with TRBJ2-7, with TRBD2 matching 11 bases. CDR1 is MNHEY, CDR2 SVGAGI, per germline. CDR3 length: 16 amino acids. With V trimmed by 2 bases and J by 4 bases, 7 bases remained unmatched.